The following is a T cell receptor beta chain sequence with its context. The data originate from a study of cytomegalovirus exposure and HLA in healthy donors. It was with 60 Vbeta and 13 Jbeta primers that the PCR ran. The table came from immunoSEQ multiplex PCR; TCRdb's copy has only in-frame clones and leaves some out. The sample carries about 120,000 clones, around 80% recorded once. The CDR3 spans 15 residues. V dropped 0 bases and J dropped 6 bases, with 12 bases sitting between them. CDR1 and CDR2 (germline): MNHEY, SMNVEV (reference sequence). This clonotype originated in a female donor in good health and CMV-seronegative. The chain uses TRBV27 and TRBJ2-1; D might be TRBD2 (6 bases). The sample consisted of PBMCs. In nucleotides, the CDR3 is TGTGCCAGCAGTTTATCTAGCGGAGTGGGCAATGAGCAGTTCTTC. Translating gives CASSLSSGVGNEQFF.